These 22 T cell receptor beta chains were all obtained from the same sample, sequenced in a study of beta chain features in type 1 diabetes. Isolated RNA was reverse transcribed in full, so expressed TCRB transcripts were sequenced. Assay: immunoSEQ multiplex PCR; the TCRdb copy retains only in-frame clones and omits some. The repertoire holds 240,000 or so clones, with roughly 70% as singletons. The sample taken for sequencing was naive CD4+ T cells from blood. These receptors were taken from a man between 25 and 39 years old in good health.

The chain carries TRBV7-2 and TRBJ1-6; tentative D call: TRBD1 (5 bases). Per germline, CDR1 SGHTA and CDR2 FQGNSA. The V gene lost 2 bases and the J gene lost 15 bases, with 11 bases spanning the gap. The length of the CDR3 is 12 residues. The CDR3 sequence: CASSLQGANLHF. The CDR3, as DNA: TGTGCCAGCAGCTTACAAGGGGCTAACCTCCACTTT.

The genes are TRBV7-9 and TRBJ2-7, with D unclear. Germline-derived CDR1 and CDR2 are SEHNR and FQNEAQ (reference sequence). V gave up 8 bases and J gave up 2 bases, with 4 bases separating them. This CDR3 is built from 10 residues. As DNA, the CDR3 is TGTGCCAGCGGCGCCTACGAGCAGTACTTC. It codes for CASGAYEQYF.

The gene calls are TRBV7-2 and TRBJ2-3; 8 bases align to TRBD1. The CDR3 contains 14 residues. J gave up 14 bases and V 6 bases, and 16 bases lay outside the gene matches. Germline CDR1 reads SGHTA; CDR2 reads FQGNSA. CDR3 sequence (DNA): TGTGCCAGCAGACCGGACAGGGCGTTCGCTAGTCTGTATTTT. Translated: CASRPDRAFASLYF.

CDR3 sequence reads: CASSPIWGQENIQYF. CDR3 in DNA: TGTGCCAGCTCACCAATTTGGGGGCAAGAAAACATTCAGTACTTC. The chain recombines TRBV18 with TRBJ2-4, with D perhaps TRBD1 (6 bases). The germline V and J ends were trimmed by 2 bases and 5 bases, with 13 bases remaining between them. CDR1 and CDR2 from the germline V gene are KGHSH and LQKENI. The CDR3 sequence is 15 residues long.

This clone was counted between two and nine times. The rearrangement uses TRBV6-5 and TRBJ1-5; D perhaps matches TRBD1 (5 bases). Looked up from germline, CDR1 is MNHEY and CDR2 is SVGAGI. The V and J ends lost 0 bases and 9 bases respectively, with 6 bases between them. The CDR3 consists of 12 residues. CDR3 sequence: CASSYSRGPQHF. The CDR3 DNA sequence: TGTGCCAGCAGTTACTCGAGGGGGCCCCAGCATTTT.

The V gene is TRBV5-8, the J gene TRBJ2-6; D unresolved. Trimming removed 0 bases at V and 2 bases at J, with 6 bases between. The germline CDR1 and CDR2 sequences are SGHTS and YDEGEE. The CDR3 runs 15 residues. Here the CDR3 reads CASSLVGAGANVLTF. In nucleotides, the CDR3 is TGTGCCAGCAGCTTGGTTGGCGCTGGGGCCAACGTCCTGACTTTC.

As concerns this clone: Other nucleotide sequences in the sample specify the same CDR3. J is TRBJ2-1 and V is TRBV30; perhaps TRBD1 as D (5 bases). The length of the CDR3 is 12 residues. In germline, CDR1 is GTSNPN, CDR2 SVGIG (reference sequence). V was trimmed by 0 bases and J by 7 bases, leaving 7 bases between them. CDR3 in amino acids: CAWSVKGNEQFF. As DNA, the CDR3 is TGTGCCTGGAGTGTTAAGGGGAATGAGCAGTTCTTC.

In the case of this clone: At the DNA level, this CDR3 is encoded by other sequences in the same sample as well. The chain couples TRBV29-1 to TRBJ2-5, with a weak D call TRBD2 (5 bases). The V gene's germline CDR1 is SQVTM and CDR2 ANQGSEA. The CDR3 contains 12 residues. Trimming cost V 3 bases and J 5 bases, with 10 bases left between them. The CDR3 coding sequence is TGCAGCGTTGATCGGACGGGGGAGACCCAGTACTTC. This translates into CSVDRTGETQYF.

This clone turned up a few times. This chain uses TRBV10-3 with TRBJ2-6; 7 bases are shared with TRBD1. Germline V gene data show CDR1 as ENHRY and CDR2 as SYGVKD. J was trimmed by 0 bases and V by 3 bases; bases with no gene match: 5. The CDR3 length is 17 residues. CDR3 sequence (DNA): TGTGCCATCAGTGACCGGGACAGCCTCTCTGGGGCCAACGTCCTGACTTTC. This encodes CAISDRDSLSGANVLTF.

J is TRBJ1-5 and V is TRBV30, with TRBD1 matching 8 bases. Germline V gives CDR1 GTSNPN, CDR2 SVGIG (reference sequence). V dropped 3 bases and J dropped 2; count of bases not matched to a gene: 3. The CDR3 consists of 14 residues. The CDR3 DNA reads as TGTGCCTGGAGCGCGGACAGGGGCAATCAGCCCCAGCATTTT. Amino acids: CAWSADRGNQPQHF.

The gene calls are TRBV2 and TRBJ1-1; no definite D call. Between the trimmed V and J ends, which lost 3 bases and 1 base, there was a span of 6 bases. The CDR3 contains 13 residues. Per the germline V gene, CDR1 is SNHLY and CDR2 is FYNNEI. The chain's CDR3 is CASSDWGNTEAFF. CDR3 coding DNA: TGTGCCAGCAGTGACTGGGGGAACACTGAAGCTTTCTTT.

The chain carries TRBV29-1 and TRBJ2-2, with 11 nucleotides matching TRBD1. The CDR3 runs 15 residues. Trimming at V came to 6 bases and at J to 5 bases, leaving 8 bases not matched to a gene. Germline CDR1 and CDR2: SQVTM and ANQGSEA. The CDR3 reads CSVPGTGGRTGELFF. The CDR3 DNA reads TGCAGCGTCCCCGGGACAGGGGGGCGGACCGGGGAGCTGTTTTTT.

This chain connects TRBV6-5 to TRBJ1-2; 7 bases align to TRBD1. V was pared by 4 bases and J by 2 bases, with 4 bases of the junction left unmatched. This CDR3 comprises 14 residues. The germline gives CDR1 MNHEY, CDR2 SVGAGI. CDR3 bases: TGTGCCAGCAGTTGGGACAGAAGAAACTATGGCTACACCTTC. Translating gives CASSWDRRNYGYTF.

Only one count was recorded for this clone. The chain employs TRBV5-6 and TRBJ2-3, with D uncertain. V was trimmed by 4 bases and J by 1 base, leaving 7 bases between them. This CDR3 comprises 13 residues. Germline V gene lookup returns CDR1 SGHDT and CDR2 YYEEEE. The CDR3 bases are TGTGCCAGCAGCCGAGGTGGCACAGATACGCAGTATTTT. Translating gives CASSRGGTDTQYF.

The chain links TRBV29-1 to TRBJ2-3; TRBD1 matches 9 bases. With 4 bases clipped from V and 5 bases from J, the junction kept 4 bases outside the gene matches. This CDR3 is built from 13 residues. The germline V gene encodes CDR1 SQVTM and CDR2 ANQGSEA. As DNA, the CDR3 is TGCAGCGTTGCCGGGACAGGGCAAGATACGCAGTATTTT. This sequence encodes CSVAGTGQDTQYF.

The gene calls are TRBV20-1 and TRBJ2-3; D gene ambiguous. The CDR3 length is 11 residues. In germline, CDR1 is DFQATT, CDR2 SNEGSKA (reference sequence). V lost 6 bases and J lost 5, with 9 bases in between. Written as DNA, the CDR3 is TGCAGTGCCCCTTCAATAGATACGCAGTATTTT. Encoded protein: CSAPSIDTQYF.

The genes are TRBV6-1 and TRBJ1-2, with 8 nucleotides matching TRBD1. The V gene's germline CDR1 is MNHNS and CDR2 SASEGT. This CDR3 is 13 amino acids long. The ends lost 5 bases at V and 5 bases at J; junction bases unmatched: 4. CDR3 amino acids: CASSPTGEYGYTF. CDR3 in DNA: TGTGCCAGCAGTCCGACAGGGGAATATGGCTACACCTTC.

The CDR3 nucleotides read TGTGCCAGCAGTTTAGCGGGAGGGCCAGAGACCCAGTACTTC. Translation: CASSLAGGPETQYF. The chain employs TRBV25-1 and TRBJ2-5, with TRBD2 identical over 11 bases. The CDR3 totals 14 residues. Germline values: CDR1 MGHDK, CDR2 SYGVNS. Trimming cost V 5 bases and J 4 bases; bases outside gene matches: 3.

This chain joins TRBV6-5 and TRBJ2-7; 8 nucleotides align to TRBD1. CDR3 length: 14 amino acids. The germline V gene has CDR1 MNHEY and CDR2 SVGAGI. The V gene end was trimmed by 6 bases and the J gene end by 2 bases; junction bases not matched to a gene: 6. The CDR3 DNA reads TGTGCCAGCAGCCTTCAGGGGGCGACCTACGAGCAGTACTTC. Translated: CASSLQGATYEQYF.

This rearrangement joins TRBV14 to TRBJ2-7; maybe TRBD1 (5 bases). The V gene lost 3 bases and the J gene lost 11 bases, with 11 bases spanning the gap. The CDR3 loop spans 11 amino acids. CDR1 is SGHDN and CDR2 is FVKESK in the germline V gene. CDR3 sequence: CASSHTGTKYF. CDR3 nucleotides: TGTGCCAGCAGCCACACAGGTACTAAGTACTTC.

The chain is built from TRBV30 and TRBJ1-5; D unclear. Germline V gives CDR1 GTSNPN, CDR2 SVGIG (reference sequence). Trimming took 0 bases from V and 0 from J, leaving 9 bases between them. The CDR3 loop spans 15 amino acids. For the CDR3, the DNA is TGTGCCTGGAGTGTACCAGGATCTAGCAATCAGCCCCAGCATTTT. It is translated as CAWSVPGSSNQPQHF.

The J gene is TRBJ2-7, the V gene TRBV29-1; 8 bases match TRBD1. The CDR3 extends over 13 amino acids. The J segment lost 2 bases and the V segment lost 3 bases, leaving 3 bases of the junction unmatched. The germline V gene has CDR1 SQVTM and CDR2 ANQGSEA. The CDR3 sequence: CSVETGVTYEQYF. As DNA, the CDR3 is TGCAGCGTTGAGACAGGGGTTACCTACGAGCAGTACTTC.